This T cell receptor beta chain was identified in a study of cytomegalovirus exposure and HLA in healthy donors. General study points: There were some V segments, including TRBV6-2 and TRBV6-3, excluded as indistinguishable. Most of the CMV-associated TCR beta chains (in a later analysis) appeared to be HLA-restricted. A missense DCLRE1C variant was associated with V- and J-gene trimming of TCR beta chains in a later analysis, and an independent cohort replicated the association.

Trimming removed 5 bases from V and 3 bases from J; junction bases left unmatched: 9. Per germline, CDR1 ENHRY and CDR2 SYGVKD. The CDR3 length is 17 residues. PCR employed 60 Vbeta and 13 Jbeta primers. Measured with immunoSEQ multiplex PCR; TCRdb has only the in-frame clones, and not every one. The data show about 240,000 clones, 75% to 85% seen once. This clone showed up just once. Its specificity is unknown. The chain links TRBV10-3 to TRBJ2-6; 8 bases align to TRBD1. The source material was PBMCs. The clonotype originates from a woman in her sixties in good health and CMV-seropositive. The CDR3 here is CAISPDRGAGGANVLTF. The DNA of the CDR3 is TGTGCCATCAGTCCCGACAGGGGAGCAGGTGGGGCCAACGTCCTGACTTTC.